Listed below are T cell receptor beta chains from one sample, sequenced in a study of control samples from healthy donors and cancer patients. Profiling relied on immunoSEQ multiplex PCR, and the TCRdb table lists in-frame clones only, not all of them. The sample has 130,000 or so clones, nearly 90% seen once. The sample comprised blood. Every receptor here comes from a man aged 45 to 65 in good health. CDR3s include the opening cysteine and the closing phenylalanine or tryptophan. Each record gives: J gene, D gene, clone size, V gene, CDR3 DNA, CDR3 protein. A D gene is named only where the DNA matches it firmly. Part of the rows lack a size; the others show once, few, many or a class for expanded clones.

TRBJ1-1	TRBD1	NA	TRBV3-1/TRBV3-2	TGTGCCAGCAGCTTGACAGGGGGCCTTGAAGCTTTCTTT	CASSLTGGLEAFF
TRBJ1-4	NA	NA	TRBV28	TGTGCCAGCAGTTCCACGGACTTACAACTGTGGAAACTGTTTTTT	CASSSTDLQLWKLFF
TRBJ1-5	NA	NA	TRBV28	TGTGCCAGCAGCCCGGGCACAGGTTTCAATCAGCCCCAGCATTTT	CASSPGTGFNQPQHF
TRBJ1-5	TRBD1	NA	TRBV27	TGTGCCAGCAGTTTGTCAGGGGGGTATCAGCCCCAGCATTTT	CASSLSGGYQPQHF
TRBJ1-1	NA	NA	TRBV27	TGTGCCAGCAATGCGGGGTCCCTCCTCACTGAAGCTTTCTTT	CASNAGSLLTEAFF
TRBJ1-2	NA	NA	TRBV11-2	TGTGCCAGCAGCTTAGAGGCAGGACCTAACTATGGCTACACCTTC	CASSLEAGPNYGYTF
TRBJ2-7	NA	NA	TRBV6-5	TGTGCCAGACACCTGAGCTACGAGCAGTACTTC	CARHLSYEQYF
TRBJ2-4	TRBD2	NA	TRBV28	TGTGCCAGCAGCCGGGGACTAGCGGGGGGAACGGGCATTCAGTACTTC	CASSRGLAGGTGIQYF
TRBJ1-2	TRBD1	NA	TRBV28	TGTGCCAGCAGTCGTCACAGGGGCGGCTACACCTTC	CASSRHRGGYTF
TRBJ2-3	TRBD2	NA	TRBV15	TGTGCCACCAGCACACGGACTAGCGGGGACACAGATACGCAGTATTTT	CATSTRTSGDTDTQYF
TRBJ2-5	NA	NA	TRBV10-3	TGTGCCATCAGTGAAGAGGGAGAGACCCAGTACTTC	CAISEEGETQYF
TRBJ1-2	TRBD1	NA	TRBV11-2	TGTGCCAGCAGCTTAGGGTCCGGGACAGATGGCTACACCTTC	CASSLGSGTDGYTF
TRBJ2-1	NA	NA	TRBV7-9	TGTGCCAGCAGCCCAGGGGATCGGGACAATGAGCAGTTCTTC	CASSPGDRDNEQFF
TRBJ1-1	NA	NA	TRBV5-1	TGCGCCAGCAGGGGGACTGGGGGGCAGGCTGAAGCTTTCTTT	CASRGTGGQAEAFF
TRBJ2-3	TRBD2	NA	TRBV2	TGTGCCAGCAAAAGGAGGGCGGGGGGAGATACGCAGTATTTT	CASKRRAGGDTQYF
TRBJ2-7	NA	once	TRBV5-4	TGTGCCAGCAGCTTGGGAGATAACGAGCAGTACTTC	CASSLGDNEQYF
TRBJ2-7	NA	NA	TRBV7-8	TGTGCCAGCAGCTTAGCTGGTACAGGATTCTACGAGCAGTACTTC	CASSLAGTGFYEQYF
TRBJ2-2	NA	NA	TRBV5-1	TGCGCCAGCAGCCCGATGGCAACCACCGGGGAGCTGTTTTTT	CASSPMATTGELFF
TRBJ1-1	NA	NA	TRBV12-3/TRBV12-4	TGTGCCAGCAGTTTAAAGGCAGGGACTGAAGCTTTCTTT	CASSLKAGTEAFF
TRBJ2-7	NA	once	TRBV29-1	TGCAGCGTACAATCCGGGACCTACGAGCAGTACTTC	CSVQSGTYEQYF
TRBJ1-6	NA	NA	TRBV10-3	TGTGCCATCAGTGATCTTCTCGTTGGGAATTCACCCCTCCACTTT	CAISDLLVGNSPLHF
TRBJ2-2	NA	NA	TRBV5-4	TGTGCCAGCAGCTTGGATCTTTCTTACACCGGGGAGCTGTTTTTT	CASSLDLSYTGELFF
TRBJ2-5	NA	NA	TRBV4-1	TGCGCCAGCAGCCAAAGCTTCGACAGGAGCCACCAAGAGACCCAGTACTTC	CASSQSFDRSHQETQYF
TRBJ1-5	NA	NA	TRBV7-5	TGTGTCAGAAGCCCCCAAACAGGACCTGGGATTAGCAATCAGCCCCAGCATTTT	CVRSPQTGPGISNQPQHF
TRBJ2-5	NA	NA	TRBV7-9	TGTGCCAGCAGCTTAGTGTCTCGGGGGGCCCCCCCCTACTTC	CASSLVSRGAPPYF
TRBJ1-1	TRBD1	once	TRBV6-5	TGTGCCAGCAGTTACCAGGGGGCGGACACTGAAGCTTTCTTT	CASSYQGADTEAFF
TRBJ1-3	NA	NA	TRBV7-3	TGTGCCAGCAGCCAAGGACCTACCGCTGGAAACACCATATATTTT	CASSQGPTAGNTIYF
TRBJ2-3	TRBD2	NA	TRBV11-2	TGTGCCAGCAGCTTAGCGGCGGGGGGGCGACACACAGATACGCAGTATTTT	CASSLAAGGRHTDTQYF
TRBJ1-1	NA	NA	TRBV12-3/TRBV12-4	TGTGCCAGCGGAATGAGGGTGAACACTGAAGCTTTCTTT	CASGMRVNTEAFF
TRBJ1-1	NA	NA	TRBV28	TGTGCCAGCAGTTTAGCCGGGGCCACTGAAGCTTTCTTT	CASSLAGATEAFF
TRBJ1-5	NA	NA	TRBV11-2	TGTGCCAGCAGCCCTACAGGGAGCAATCAGCCCCAGCATTTT	CASSPTGSNQPQHF
TRBJ1-5	NA	NA	TRBV19	TGTGCCAGTAGGTTGACAGGAAATCAGCCCCAGCATTTT	CASRLTGNQPQHF
TRBJ2-2	TRBD2	NA	TRBV28	TGTGCCAGCAGTGGTCGGTGGGGACTAGCGAACACCGGGGAGCTGTTTTTT	CASSGRWGLANTGELFF